This entry concerns a single T cell receptor (beta chain). These data originate in a study of shared clonotypes between healthy human individuals. The CDR3 has 14 amino acids. Trimming took off 6 bases at V and 4 bases at J, with 15 bases between the two ends. Germline V gene sequence: CDR1 PRHDT, CDR2 FYEKMQ (reference sequence). Per the original methods: Quality scores were absent from the junction-only immunoSEQ sequences, so filtering differed. Data came from immunoSEQ multiplex PCR; TCRdb stores just in-frame clones and leaves some out. D and trimming were read from the DNA, whereas the V and J calls and clone size are those reported in that table. In the table there are about 1.5 million clones, 95% to 99% of which are singletons.

The chain uses TRBV13 and TRBJ1-2; TRBD1 is a possible D gene (6 bases). The receptor was isolated from a man younger than 40 in good health. Input material: naive CD4+ T cells sorted from blood. The subset is: CD45RA+ positively selected. CDR3 region: CASSQWGGVYGYTF. The CDR3 DNA is TGTGCCAGCAGTCAGTGGGGGGGCGTCTATGGCTACACCTTC.